The sequence of this T cell receptor beta chain was determined in a study of T cell clonality in common variable immunodeficiency. Points from the study as a whole: Reportedly, TCR beta sequences from common variable immunodeficiency showed fewer deletions and N-nucleotide insertions. T cell subpopulation sequencing would be needed to explain CVID clonality. Compared with controls, CVID subjects had fewer shared TCRbeta clones.

This table comes from immunoSEQ multiplex PCR, and its TCRdb copy is limited to in-frame clones, with some not included. The sample shows more than 55,000 clones, none of them appearing just once. This clone was counted at least ten times. The antigen is not known. The junction departs from germline at one end; a sequencing error may be responsible. The TCR comes from a person aged 18-70 years in good health. The sample consisted of peripheral blood mononuclear cells.

Here the CDR3 reads CSAASGASHNEQFF. CDR3 DNA, as far as it was read: TGCAGTGCTGCCAGCGGGGCCTCCCACAATGAG. This rearrangement joins TRBV20-1 to TRBJ2-1; 7 bases align to TRBD2. The read ends 3 residues early relative to the CDR3; the germline J gene fills the gap. Germline V gene data show CDR1 as DFQATT and CDR2 as SNEGSKA (reference sequence). The length of the CDR3 is 14 residues.